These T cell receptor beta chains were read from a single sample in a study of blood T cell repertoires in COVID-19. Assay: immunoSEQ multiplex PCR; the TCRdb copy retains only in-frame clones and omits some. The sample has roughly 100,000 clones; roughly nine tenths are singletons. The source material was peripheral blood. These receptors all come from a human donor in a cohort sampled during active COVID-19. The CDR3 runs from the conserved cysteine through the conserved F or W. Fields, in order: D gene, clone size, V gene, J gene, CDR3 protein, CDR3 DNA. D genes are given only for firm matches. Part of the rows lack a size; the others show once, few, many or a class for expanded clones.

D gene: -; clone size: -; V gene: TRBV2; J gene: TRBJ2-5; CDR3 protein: CASSNPLLRVGETQYF; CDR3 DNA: TGTGCCAGCTCCAACCCTCTGCTCCGGGTTGGAGAGACCCAGTACTTC
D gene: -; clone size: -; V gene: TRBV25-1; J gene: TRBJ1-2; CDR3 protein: CASSERQNYGYTF; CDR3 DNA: TGTGCCAGCAGTGAGAGACAGAACTATGGCTACACCTTC
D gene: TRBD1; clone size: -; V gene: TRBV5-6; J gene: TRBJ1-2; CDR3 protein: CASSSDRVFYGYTF; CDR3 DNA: TGTGCCAGCAGCTCGGACAGGGTATTCTATGGCTACACCTTC
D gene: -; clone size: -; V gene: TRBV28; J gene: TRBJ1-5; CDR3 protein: CASSFPDRNQPQHF; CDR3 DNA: TGTGCCAGCAGTTTCCCGGACAGAAATCAGCCCCAGCATTTT
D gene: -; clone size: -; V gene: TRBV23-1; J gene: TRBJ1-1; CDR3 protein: CASSRLDSEPEAFF; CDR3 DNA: TGCGCCAGCAGTCGCCTGGACAGCGAGCCTGAAGCTTTCTTT
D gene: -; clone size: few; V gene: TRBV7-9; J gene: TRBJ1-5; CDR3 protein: CASSLGSGDLQSNQPQHF; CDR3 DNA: TGTGCCAGCAGCTTAGGCTCAGGGGATTTGCAGAGCAATCAGCCCCAGCATTTT
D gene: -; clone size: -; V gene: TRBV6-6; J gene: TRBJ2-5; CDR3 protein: CASSYSMQESQYF; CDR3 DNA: TGTGCCAGCAGTTACTCGATGCAGGAATCCCAGTACTTC
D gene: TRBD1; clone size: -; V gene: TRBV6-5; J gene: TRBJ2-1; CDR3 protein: CASSYSNGQGYNEQFF; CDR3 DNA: TGTGCCAGCAGTTACTCGAACGGACAGGGTTACAATGAGCAGTTCTTC
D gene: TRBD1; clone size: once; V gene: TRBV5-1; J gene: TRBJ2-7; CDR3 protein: CASSLVQGANEQYF; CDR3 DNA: TGCGCCAGCAGCTTGGTTCAGGGGGCTAACGAGCAGTACTTC
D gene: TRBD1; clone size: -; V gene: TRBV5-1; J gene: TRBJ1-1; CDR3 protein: CASSSEPTGGYAEAFF; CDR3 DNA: TGCGCCAGCAGCTCGGAGCCTACAGGGGGGTATGCTGAAGCTTTCTTT
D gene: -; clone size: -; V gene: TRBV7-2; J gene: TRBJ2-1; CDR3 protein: CASSLAEYNEQFF; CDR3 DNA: TGTGCCAGCAGCTTAGCGGAGTACAATGAGCAGTTCTTC
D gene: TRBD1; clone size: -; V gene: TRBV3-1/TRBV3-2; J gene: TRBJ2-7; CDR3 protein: CASSQETGAHEQYF; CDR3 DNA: TGTGCCAGCAGCCAAGAGACAGGGGCTCACGAGCAGTACTTC
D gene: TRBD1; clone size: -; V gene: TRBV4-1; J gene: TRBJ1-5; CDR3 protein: CASSQVVGQRLSNQPQHF; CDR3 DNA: TGCGCCAGCAGCCAAGTTGTGGGACAGAGATTGAGCAATCAGCCCCAGCATTTT
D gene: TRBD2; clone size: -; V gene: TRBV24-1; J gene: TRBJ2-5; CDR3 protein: CATSEKGLAGVGETQYF; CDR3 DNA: TGTGCCACCAGTGAGAAGGGACTAGCGGGAGTCGGAGAGACCCAGTACTTC
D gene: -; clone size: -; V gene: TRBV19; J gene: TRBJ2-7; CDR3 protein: CASSGGLSYEQYF; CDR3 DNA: TGTGCCAGCTCCGGGGGGCTAAGCTACGAGCAGTACTTC
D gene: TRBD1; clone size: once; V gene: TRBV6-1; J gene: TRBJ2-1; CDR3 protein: CASSEYSQGANEQFF; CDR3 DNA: TGTGCCAGCAGTGAATACTCTCAGGGGGCCAATGAGCAGTTCTTC
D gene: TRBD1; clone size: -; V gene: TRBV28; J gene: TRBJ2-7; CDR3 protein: CASDSGTEPLGGQEQYF; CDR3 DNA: TGTGCCAGCGATTCTGGGACAGAGCCCCTTGGGGGCCAAGAGCAGTACTTC
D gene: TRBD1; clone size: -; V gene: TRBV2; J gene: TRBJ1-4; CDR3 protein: CASCSRQGTRKLFF; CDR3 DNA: TGTGCCAGCTGTAGCAGACAGGGGACCCGAAAACTGTTTTTT
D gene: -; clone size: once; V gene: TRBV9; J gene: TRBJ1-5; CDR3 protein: CASSVAHGPGPQHF; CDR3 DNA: TGTGCCAGCAGCGTAGCTCACGGCCCGGGGCCCCAGCATTTT
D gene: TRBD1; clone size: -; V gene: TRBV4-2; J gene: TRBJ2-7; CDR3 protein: CASSPAGTGPYEQYF; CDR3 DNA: TGTGCCAGCAGCCCCGCGGGGACAGGACCCTACGAGCAGTACTTC
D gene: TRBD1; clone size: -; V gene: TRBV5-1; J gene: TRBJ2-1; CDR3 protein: CASSSTLGQGGEQFF; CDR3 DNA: TGCGCCAGCAGCTCGACCCTTGGACAGGGGGGAGAGCAGTTCTTC
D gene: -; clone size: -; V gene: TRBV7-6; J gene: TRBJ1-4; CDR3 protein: CASSPGYNEKLFF; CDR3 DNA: TGTGCCAGCAGCCCAGGGTATAATGAAAAACTGTTTTTT
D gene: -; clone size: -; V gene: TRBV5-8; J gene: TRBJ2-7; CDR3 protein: CASSPGYEQYF; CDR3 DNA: TGTGCCAGCAGCCCGGGGTACGAGCAGTACTTC
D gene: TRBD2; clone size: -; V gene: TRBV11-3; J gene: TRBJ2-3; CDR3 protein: CASSFSGGTDTQYF; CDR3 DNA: TGTGCCAGCAGCTTTAGCGGGGGAACAGATACGCAGTATTTT
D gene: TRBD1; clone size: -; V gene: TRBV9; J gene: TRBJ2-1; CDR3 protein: CASSPWTGLDFEQFF; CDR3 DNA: TGTGCCAGCAGCCCATGGACAGGGTTAGATTTTGAGCAGTTCTTC
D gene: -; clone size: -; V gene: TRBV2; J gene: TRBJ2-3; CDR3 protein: CASSGTVNTQYF; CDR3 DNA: TGTGCCAGCAGTGGGACAGTGAATACGCAGTATTTT
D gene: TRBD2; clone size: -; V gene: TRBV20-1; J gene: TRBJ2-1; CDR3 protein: CSASPGGLAGGEQFF; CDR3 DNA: TGCAGTGCTAGTCCAGGGGGACTAGCGGGTGGGGAGCAGTTCTTC
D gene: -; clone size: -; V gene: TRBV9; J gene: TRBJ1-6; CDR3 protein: CASSADGSSYNSPLHF; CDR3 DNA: TGTGCCAGCAGCGCCGACGGGAGCTCCTATAATTCACCCCTCCACTTT
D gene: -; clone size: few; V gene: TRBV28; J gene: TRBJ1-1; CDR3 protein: CASSSPGVWGTEAFF; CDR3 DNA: TGTGCCAGCAGTTCCCCAGGGGTTTGGGGCACTGAAGCTTTCTTT
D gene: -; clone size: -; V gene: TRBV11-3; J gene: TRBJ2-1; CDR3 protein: CASSLVASKGGEQFF; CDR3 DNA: TGTGCCAGCAGCTTAGTAGCGTCGAAGGGCGGTGAGCAGTTCTTC
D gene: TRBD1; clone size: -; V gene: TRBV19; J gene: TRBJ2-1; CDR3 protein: CASSIDYRGGTGLYNEQFF; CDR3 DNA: TGTGCCAGTAGTATAGATTACAGGGGCGGGACAGGACTTTACAATGAGCAGTTCTTC
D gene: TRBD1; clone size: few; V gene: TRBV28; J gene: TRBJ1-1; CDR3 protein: CASKGGTEDTEAFF; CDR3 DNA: TGTGCCAGCAAAGGGGGGACAGAGGACACTGAAGCTTTCTTT